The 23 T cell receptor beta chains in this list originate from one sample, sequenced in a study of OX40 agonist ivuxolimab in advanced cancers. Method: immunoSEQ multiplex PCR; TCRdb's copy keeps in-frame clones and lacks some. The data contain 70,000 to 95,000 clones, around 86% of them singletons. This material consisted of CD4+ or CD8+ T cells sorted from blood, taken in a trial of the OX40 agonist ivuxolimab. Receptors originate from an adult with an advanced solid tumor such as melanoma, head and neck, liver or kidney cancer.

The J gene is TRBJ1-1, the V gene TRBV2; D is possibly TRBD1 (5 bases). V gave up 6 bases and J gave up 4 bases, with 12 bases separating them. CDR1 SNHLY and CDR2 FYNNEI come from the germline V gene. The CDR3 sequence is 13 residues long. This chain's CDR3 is CASRFAGGTEAFF. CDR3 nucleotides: TGTGCCAGCAGATTCGCTGGGGGCACTGAAGCTTTCTTT.

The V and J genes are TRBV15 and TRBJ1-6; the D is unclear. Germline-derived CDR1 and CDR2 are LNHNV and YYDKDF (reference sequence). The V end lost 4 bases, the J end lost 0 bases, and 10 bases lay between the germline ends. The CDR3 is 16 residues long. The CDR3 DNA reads TGTGCCACCAGCAACCCCAGGAGCTCCTATAATTCACCCCTCCACTTT. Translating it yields CATSNPRSSYNSPLHF.

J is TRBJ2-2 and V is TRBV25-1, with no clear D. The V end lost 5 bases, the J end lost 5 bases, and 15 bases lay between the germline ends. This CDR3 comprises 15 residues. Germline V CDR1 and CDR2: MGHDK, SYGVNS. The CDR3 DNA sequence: TGTGCCAGCAGTCTCGTACTCGACGCAACCGGGGAGCTGTTTTTT. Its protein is CASSLVLDATGELFF.

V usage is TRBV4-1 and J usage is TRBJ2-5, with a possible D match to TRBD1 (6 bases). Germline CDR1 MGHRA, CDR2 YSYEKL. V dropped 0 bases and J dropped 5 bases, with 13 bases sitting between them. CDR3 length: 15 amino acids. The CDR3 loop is CASSQDRRGSETQYF. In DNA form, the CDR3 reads TGCGCCAGCAGCCAAGATCGAAGGGGGTCTGAGACCCAGTACTTC.

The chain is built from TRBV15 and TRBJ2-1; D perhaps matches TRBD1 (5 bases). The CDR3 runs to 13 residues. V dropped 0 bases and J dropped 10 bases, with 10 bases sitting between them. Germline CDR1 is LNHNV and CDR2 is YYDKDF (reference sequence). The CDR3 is CATSRDRWTEQFF. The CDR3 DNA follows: TGTGCCACCAGCAGAGATCGGTGGACAGAGCAGTTCTTC.

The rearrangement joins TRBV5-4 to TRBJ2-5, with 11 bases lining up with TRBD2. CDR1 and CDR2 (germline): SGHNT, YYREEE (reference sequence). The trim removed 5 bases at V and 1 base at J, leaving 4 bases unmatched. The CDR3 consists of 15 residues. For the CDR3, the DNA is TGTGCCAGCAGTAGACTAGCGGGGTCCCAAGAGACCCAGTACTTC. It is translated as CASSRLAGSQETQYF.

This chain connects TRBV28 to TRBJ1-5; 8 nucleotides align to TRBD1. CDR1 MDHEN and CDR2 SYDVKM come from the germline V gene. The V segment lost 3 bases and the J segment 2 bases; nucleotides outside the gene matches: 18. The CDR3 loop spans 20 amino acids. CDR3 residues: CASSLRAGGVQGVGNQPQHF. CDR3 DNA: TGTGCCAGCAGTTTGCGAGCCGGTGGGGTACAGGGGGTCGGCAATCAGCCCCAGCATTTT.

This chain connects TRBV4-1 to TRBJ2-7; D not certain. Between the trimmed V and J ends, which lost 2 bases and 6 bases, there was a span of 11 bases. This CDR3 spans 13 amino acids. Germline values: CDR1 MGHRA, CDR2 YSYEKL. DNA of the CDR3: TGCGCCAGCAGCCAACCTACATTCGGCGAGCAGTACTTC. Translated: CASSQPTFGEQYF.

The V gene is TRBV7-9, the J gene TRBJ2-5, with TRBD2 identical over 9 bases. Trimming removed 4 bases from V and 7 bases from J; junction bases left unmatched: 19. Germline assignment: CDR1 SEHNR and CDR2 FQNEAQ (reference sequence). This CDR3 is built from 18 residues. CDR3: CASSSLGGQRGAPGTQYF. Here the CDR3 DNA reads TGTGCCAGCAGCTCCCTCGGGGGGCAGCGGGGGGCCCCCGGGACCCAGTACTTC. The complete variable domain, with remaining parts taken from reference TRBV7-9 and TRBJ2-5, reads DTGVSQNPRHKITKRGQNVTFRCDPISEHNRLYWYRQTLGQGPEFLTYFQNEAQLEKSRLLSDRFSAERPKGSFSTLEIQRTEQGDSAMYLCASSSLGGQRGAPGTQYFGPGTRLLVL.

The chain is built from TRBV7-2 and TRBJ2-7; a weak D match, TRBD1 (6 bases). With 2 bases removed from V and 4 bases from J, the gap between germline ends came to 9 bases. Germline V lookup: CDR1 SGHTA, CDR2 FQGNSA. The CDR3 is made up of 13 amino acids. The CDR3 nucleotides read TGTGCCAGCAGCTTAATACAGGGTTACGAGCAGTACTTC. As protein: CASSLIQGYEQYF.

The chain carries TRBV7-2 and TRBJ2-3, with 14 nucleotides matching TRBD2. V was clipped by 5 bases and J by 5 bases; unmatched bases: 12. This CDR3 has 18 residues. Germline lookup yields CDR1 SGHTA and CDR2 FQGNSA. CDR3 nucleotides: TGTGCCAGCAGCCCGGGACTAGCGGGAGCATTCGGCATAGATACGCAGTATTTT. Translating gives CASSPGLAGAFGIDTQYF. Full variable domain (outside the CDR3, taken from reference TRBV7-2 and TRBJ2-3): GAGVSQSPSNKVTEKGKDVELRCDPISGHTALYWYRQSLGQGLEFLIYFQGNSAPDKSGLPSDRFSAERTGGSVSTLTIQRTQQEDSAVYLCASSPGLAGAFGIDTQYFGPGTRLTVL.

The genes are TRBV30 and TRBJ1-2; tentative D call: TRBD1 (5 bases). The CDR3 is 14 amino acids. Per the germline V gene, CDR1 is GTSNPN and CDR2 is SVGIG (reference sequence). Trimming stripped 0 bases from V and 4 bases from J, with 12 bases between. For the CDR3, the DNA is TGTGCCTGGAGTGTGCAGGGTGTAGGCTATGGCTACACCTTC. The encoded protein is CAWSVQGVGYGYTF.

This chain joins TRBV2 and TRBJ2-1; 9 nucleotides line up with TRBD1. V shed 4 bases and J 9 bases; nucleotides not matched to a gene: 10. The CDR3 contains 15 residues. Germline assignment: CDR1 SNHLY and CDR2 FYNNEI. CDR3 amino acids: CASSGPGQGRGEQFF. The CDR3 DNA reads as TGTGCCAGCAGTGGCCCGGGACAGGGCCGCGGTGAGCAGTTCTTC.

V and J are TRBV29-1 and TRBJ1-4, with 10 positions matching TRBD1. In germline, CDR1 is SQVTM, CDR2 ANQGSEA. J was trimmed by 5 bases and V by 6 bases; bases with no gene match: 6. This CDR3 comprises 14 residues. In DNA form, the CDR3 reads TGCAGCGTCGGGACAGGGGAACGGAATGAAAAACTGTTTTTT. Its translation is CSVGTGERNEKLFF. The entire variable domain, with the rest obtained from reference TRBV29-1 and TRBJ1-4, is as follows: SAVISQKPSRDICQRGTSLTIQCQVDSQVTMMFWYRQQPGQSLTLIATANQGSEATYESGFVIDKFPISRPNLTFSTLTVSNMSPEDSSIYLCSVGTGERNEKLFFGSGTQLSVL.

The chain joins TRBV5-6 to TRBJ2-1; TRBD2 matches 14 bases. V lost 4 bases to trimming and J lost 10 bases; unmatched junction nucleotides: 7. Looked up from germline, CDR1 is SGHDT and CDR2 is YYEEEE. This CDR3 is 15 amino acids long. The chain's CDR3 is CASSPGLAGVSEQFF. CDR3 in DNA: TGTGCCAGCAGCCCGGGACTAGCGGGAGTAAGCGAGCAGTTCTTC. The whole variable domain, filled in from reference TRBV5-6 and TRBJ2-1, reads DAGVTQSPTHLIKTRGQQVTLRCSPKSGHDTVSWYQQALGQGPQFIFQYYEEEERQRGNFPDRFSGHQFPNYSSELNVNALLLGDSALYLCASSPGLAGVSEQFFGPGTRLTVL.

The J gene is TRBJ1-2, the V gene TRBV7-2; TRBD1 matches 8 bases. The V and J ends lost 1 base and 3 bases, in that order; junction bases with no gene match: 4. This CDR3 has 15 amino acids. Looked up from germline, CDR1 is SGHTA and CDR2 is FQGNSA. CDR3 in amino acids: CASSLGTGFDYGYTF. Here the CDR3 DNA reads TGTGCCAGCAGCTTAGGGACAGGGTTTGACTATGGCTACACCTTC. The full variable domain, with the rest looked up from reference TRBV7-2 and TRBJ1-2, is GAGVSQSPSNKVTEKGKDVELRCDPISGHTALYWYRQSLGQGLEFLIYFQGNSAPDKSGLPSDRFSAERTGGSVSTLTIQRTQQEDSAVYLCASSLGTGFDYGYTFGSGTRLTVV.

The CDR3 protein is CASSPTGGFSGNTIYF. CDR3 nucleotide sequence: TGTGCCAGCTCGCCGACAGGGGGATTCTCTGGAAACACCATATATTTT. This chain links TRBV18 with TRBJ1-3, with 9 nucleotides matching TRBD1. CDR3 size: 16 residues. Germline V gene data show CDR1 as KGHSH and CDR2 as LQKENI. The ends lost 6 bases at V and 0 bases at J; junction bases unmatched: 6.

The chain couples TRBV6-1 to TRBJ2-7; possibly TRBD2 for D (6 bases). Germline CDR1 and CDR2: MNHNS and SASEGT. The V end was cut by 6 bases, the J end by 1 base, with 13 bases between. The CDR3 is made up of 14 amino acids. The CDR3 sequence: CASRSPGLSYEQYF. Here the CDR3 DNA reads TGTGCCAGCAGATCCCCGGGACTGTCCTACGAGCAGTACTTC.

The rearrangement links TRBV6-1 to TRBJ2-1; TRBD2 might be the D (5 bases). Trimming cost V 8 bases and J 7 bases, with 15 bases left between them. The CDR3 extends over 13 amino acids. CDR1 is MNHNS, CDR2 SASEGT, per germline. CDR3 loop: CASGRFGVNEQFF. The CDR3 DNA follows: TGTGCCAGCGGCCGCTTCGGGGTTAATGAGCAGTTCTTC.

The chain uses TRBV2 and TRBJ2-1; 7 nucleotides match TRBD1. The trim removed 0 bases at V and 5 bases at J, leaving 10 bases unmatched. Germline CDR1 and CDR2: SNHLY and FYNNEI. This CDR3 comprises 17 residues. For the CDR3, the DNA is TGTGCCAGCAGTGAAGCCCAAGACAGGGTGAGGCACAATGAGCAGTTCTTC. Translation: CASSEAQDRVRHNEQFF.

CDR3 sequence reads: CASSLDGYTF. CDR3 coding DNA: TGTGCCAGCAGCTTGGATGGCTACACCTTC. The V and J genes are TRBV5-4 and TRBJ1-2; D not resolved. The CDR3 runs 10 residues. The V gene's germline CDR1 is SGHNT and CDR2 YYREEE (reference sequence). Trimming took 0 bases from V and 6 from J, leaving 0 bases between them.

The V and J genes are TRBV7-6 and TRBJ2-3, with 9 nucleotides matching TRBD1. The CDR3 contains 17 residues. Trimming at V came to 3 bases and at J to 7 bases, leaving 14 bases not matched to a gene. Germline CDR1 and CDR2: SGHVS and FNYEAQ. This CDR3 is CASSLRRSGTGLNTQYF. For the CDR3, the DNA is TGTGCCAGCAGCTTGAGACGCTCCGGGACAGGGTTGAATACGCAGTATTTT.

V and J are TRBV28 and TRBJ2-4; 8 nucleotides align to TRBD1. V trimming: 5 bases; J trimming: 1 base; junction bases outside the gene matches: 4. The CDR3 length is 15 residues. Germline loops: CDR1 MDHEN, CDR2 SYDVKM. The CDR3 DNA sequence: TGTGCCAGCAGTCCCTGGGACAGGGCCAAAAACATTCAGTACTTC. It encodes CASSPWDRAKNIQYF.